This T cell receptor (beta chain) was captured by sequencing in a study of shared clonotypes between healthy human individuals. Study background: Donors had three CD4 naive, three CD4 memory, two CD8 naive and one CD8 memory plate apiece. Study-wide findings and caveats: Generation probability values for non-shared clonotypes were lower than those for clonotypes shared by all four donors.

Germline V gives CDR1 SGHVS, CDR2 FNYEAQ. V lost 1 base and J 1 base, leaving 10 bases between the germline ends. The CDR3 has 16 amino acids. On this clone itself: Its cognate antigen is unknown.

Clones were read by immunoSEQ multiplex PCR, and TCRdb kept only the in-frame ones, dropping some. The data hold more than 2 million clones, with roughly 95% observed a single time. In the naive CD8 group, cells lacked CD45RO and were positively selected for CCR7, so terminally differentiated effector memory CD45RA+ cells were left out. Donors were healthy HIV-negative adults without recent acute infections or vaccinations. Sequencing input: naive CD8+ T cells sorted from blood. The source of this sequence is a man aged 18-30 years in good health. The chain combines TRBV7-6 with TRBJ2-2, with D possibly TRBD2 on 5 matching bases. In nucleotides, the CDR3 is TGTGCCAGCAGCTTAGAGGCGGCGGGGAACACCGGGGAGCTGTTTTTT. Amino acid sequence: CASSLEAAGNTGELFF.